The 21 T cell receptor beta chains presented below share a single source sample, sequenced in a study of human T cells and chemical hapten exposure. Time point specified: patch test 3, about 24 weeks after DPC sensitization. Treatment denoted: therapeutic diphenylcyclopropenone sensitization with weekly scalp DPC. TCRdb itself ran the RACE reads through MiXCR, one entry per CDR3 protein. The data contain 100,000 to 150,000 distinct CDR3 sequences, over 9% of them singletons. The specimen comprised whole blood, sampled in connection with sensitization to the hapten diphenylcyclopropenone (DPC). These receptors were taken from a woman in her forties or fifties with alopecia areata. Some clones in this sample may be carry-over from other donors' samples.

This clonotype has ten or more counts. The chain joins TRBV18 to TRBJ2-7; TRBD1 is a possible D gene (8 bases). CDR1 is KGHSH and CDR2 is LQKENI in the germline V gene. Trimming removed 2 bases at V and 3 bases at J, with 11 bases between. CDR3 length: 14 amino acids. CDR3 coding DNA: TGTGCCAGCTCACCAACAGGGGGGGACTACGAGCAGTACTTC. It is translated as CASSPTGGDYEQYF.

This chain connects TRBV6-6 to TRBJ1-5, with 7 bases fitting TRBD1. V trimming: 4 bases; J trimming: 8 bases; junction bases outside the gene matches: 14. CDR1 and CDR2 from the germline V gene are MNHNY and SVGAGI (reference sequence). CDR3 length: 16 amino acids. CDR3: CASSWHRGQGREPQHF. The CDR3 region has the DNA TGTGCCAGCAGTTGGCATAGGGGGCAGGGCAGGGAGCCCCAGCATTTT.

This clonotype appeared a few times. The J gene is TRBJ2-4, the V gene TRBV18; D perhaps matches TRBD2 (5 bases). The CDR3 has 13 amino acids. The germline V gene encodes CDR1 KGHSH and CDR2 LQKENI. V lost 1 base, J lost 9 bases, and 10 bases lay in between. The DNA for the CDR3 is TGTGCCAGCTCACCACTCACAGAGGGCATTCAGTACTTC. It codes for CASSPLTEGIQYF.

This clonotype was seen a handful of times. The CDR3 loop reads CASSPWTGNPDTQYF. The CDR3 DNA follows: TGTGCCAGCAGCCCCTGGACAGGGAATCCAGATACGCAGTATTTT. The rearrangement joins TRBV11-2 to TRBJ2-3; 8 bases are a match to TRBD1. The CDR3 has 15 residues. J gave up 4 bases and V 5 bases, and 8 bases lay outside the gene matches. Germline CDR1 reads SGHAT; CDR2 reads FQNNGV.

The V call is TRBV7-2, the J call TRBJ1-2; 8 bases agree with TRBD1. The length of the CDR3 is 16 residues. Germline assignment: CDR1 SGHTA and CDR2 FQGNSA. The V gene end was trimmed by 1 base and the J gene end by 2 bases; junction bases not matched to a gene: 6. The CDR3 bases are TGTGCCAGCAGCTTAGTCTCGGCAGGGGGCAACTATGGCTACACCTTC. Translated, it gives CASSLVSAGGNYGYTF.

This clonotype was recorded at least ten times. This chain links TRBV6-1 with TRBJ1-1; D is uncertain. The CDR3 spans 13 residues. CDR1 and CDR2 (germline): MNHNS, SASEGT. Trimming took off 7 bases at V and 1 base at J, with 10 bases between the two ends. The CDR3 sequence is CASTRTWNTEAFF. In DNA, the CDR3 is TGTGCCAGCACCCGGACCTGGAACACTGAAGCTTTCTTT.

This clonotype appeared many times. The V and J genes are TRBV13 and TRBJ2-3; 10 bases agree with TRBD2. The CDR3 is 15 amino acids. Per the germline V gene, CDR1 is PRHDT and CDR2 is FYEKMQ (reference sequence). J gave up 6 bases and V 4 bases, and 7 bases lay outside the gene matches. The CDR3, as DNA: TGTGCCAGCAGCTCCAGGACTAGCGGAGGGGATACGCAGTATTTT. Translated, it gives CASSSRTSGGDTQYF.

This chain connects TRBV2 to TRBJ1-2; D uncertain. The V end was cut by 4 bases, the J end by 4 bases, with 7 bases between. Germline V gene sequence: CDR1 SNHLY, CDR2 FYNNEI. CDR3 length equals 12 residues. In nucleotides, the CDR3 is TGTGCCAGCAGTGCCAGAATCTATGGCTACACCTTC. Protein sequence: CASSARIYGYTF.

The chain couples TRBV5-4 to TRBJ2-3; 15 nucleotides agree with TRBD2. This CDR3 has 18 residues. Germline assignment: CDR1 SGHNT and CDR2 YYREEE (reference sequence). Unmatched junction bases numbered 5, after V lost 3 bases and J lost 0 bases. CDR3 residues: CASSWTSGGAWSTDTQYF. CDR3 coding DNA: TGTGCCAGCAGCTGGACTAGCGGGGGGGCCTGGAGCACAGATACGCAGTATTTT.

CDR3 in amino acids: CASSLGPGEENTEAFF. The DNA for the CDR3 is TGTGCCAGCAGCTTGGGGCCAGGGGAAGAGAACACTGAAGCTTTCTTT. This chain links TRBV5-4 with TRBJ1-1, with D possibly being TRBD1 (6 bases). This CDR3 is 16 amino acids long. Germline V CDR1 and CDR2: SGHNT, YYREEE (reference sequence). Deletions cut 0 bases from V and 1 base from J, with 13 bases between.

This clonotype was picked up many times. V and J are TRBV3-1 and TRBJ1-6; D is undetermined. The germline gives CDR1 LGHDT, CDR2 YNNKEL (reference sequence). The CDR3 totals 17 residues. Trimming cost V 0 bases and J 4 bases, with 13 bases left between them. The CDR3 DNA follows: TGTGCCAGCAGCCAAGATGGTGGAGAGCTGTATAATTCACCCCTCCACTTT. Protein: CASSQDGGELYNSPLHF.

The rearrangement links TRBV7-3 to TRBJ2-1; 11 bases match TRBD2. The ends lost 5 bases at V and 6 bases at J; junction bases unmatched: 9. Germline lookup yields CDR1 SGHTA and CDR2 FQGTGA. The CDR3 runs to 16 residues. CDR3 nucleotides: TGTGCCAGCAGCCGAGATAGCGGGGGGGCCTTCAATGAGCAGTTCTTC. Translated, it gives CASSRDSGGAFNEQFF.

The CDR3 DNA sequence: TGCAGCGTTGATGGGGTATCCGGGGCCAACGTCCTGACTTTC. This sequence encodes CSVDGVSGANVLTF. V and J are TRBV29-1 and TRBJ2-6, with unresolved D. Trimming stripped 3 bases from V and 4 bases from J, with 10 bases between. CDR3 length: 14 amino acids. Per the germline V gene, CDR1 is SQVTM and CDR2 is ANQGSEA.

This clonotype was recorded many times. This chain uses TRBV15 with TRBJ2-3; TRBD2 matches 7 bases. Looked up from germline, CDR1 is LNHNV and CDR2 is YYDKDF (reference sequence). The V gene end was trimmed by 1 base and the J gene end by 0 bases; junction bases not matched to a gene: 7. The CDR3 loop spans 17 amino acids. This chain's CDR3 is CATSRVGQGLSTDTQYF. CDR3 in DNA: TGTGCCACCAGCAGAGTCGGGCAGGGACTAAGCACAGATACGCAGTATTTT.

This clonotype has just a few counts. V usage is TRBV4-2 and J usage is TRBJ2-5; 7 positions match TRBD1. J gave up 2 bases and V 5 bases, and 8 bases lay outside the gene matches. The germline CDR1 and CDR2 sequences are LGHNA and YNFKEQ. The length of the CDR3 is 15 residues. The CDR3 nucleotides are TGTGCCAGCAGCGACAGGGCAGTGGGACAAGAGACCCAGTACTTC. It encodes CASSDRAVGQETQYF.

The gene calls are TRBV24-1 and TRBJ1-3, with 8 nucleotides matching TRBD1. V lost 3 bases to trimming and J lost 4 bases; unmatched junction nucleotides: 7. This CDR3 has 16 amino acids. Per the germline V gene, CDR1 is KGHDR and CDR2 is SFDVKD. CDR3 loop: CATSDPGGTRGNTIYF. The CDR3, as DNA: TGTGCCACCAGTGATCCAGGGGGCACCCGCGGAAACACCATATATTTT.

This clonotype was recorded many times. V and J are TRBV12-3 or TRBV12-4 and TRBJ2-1, with D possibly matching TRBD2 (6 bases). V lost 6 bases and J lost 9, with 15 bases in between. The CDR3 extends over 13 amino acids. The CDR3 DNA is TGTGCCAGCAGCCTGACTAGGGGCAGTGAGCAGTTCTTC. Encoded protein: CASSLTRGSEQFF.

This chain uses TRBV6-1 with TRBJ1-5; no firm D call. This CDR3 is built from 14 residues. V lost 5 bases, J lost 5 bases, and 13 bases lay in between. The germline gives CDR1 MNHNS, CDR2 SASEGT. CDR3 amino acids: CASSRWGEDQPQHF. CDR3 bases: TGTGCCAGCAGTAGGTGGGGTGAAGATCAGCCCCAGCATTTT.

This clonotype occurred many times. CDR3 region: CSAPGGGNVETQYF. The CDR3 DNA reads TGCAGTGCCCCAGGTGGCGGTAATGTAGAGACCCAGTACTTC. The chain joins TRBV20-1 to TRBJ2-5; no clear D gene. The V gene's germline CDR1 is DFQATT and CDR2 SNEGSKA (reference sequence). The CDR3 is made up of 14 amino acids. The V gene lost 6 bases and the J gene lost 4 bases, with 18 bases spanning the gap.

This clonotype has only a few counts. This sequence joins TRBV27 and TRBJ2-1, with 13 bases lining up with TRBD2. The ends lost 5 bases at V and 6 bases at J; junction bases unmatched: 10. The V gene's germline CDR1 is MNHEY and CDR2 SMNVEV (reference sequence). This CDR3 is built from 17 residues. This chain's CDR3 is CASSPLLAGGPGNEQFF. The CDR3 DNA reads as TGTGCCAGCAGTCCGCTACTAGCGGGAGGGCCCGGCAATGAGCAGTTCTTC.

The chain has TRBV12-5 and TRBJ1-1, with TRBD1 matching over 7 bases. This CDR3 has 14 amino acids. CDR1 and CDR2 (germline): LGHNT, FRNRAP. Losses at the gene ends were 6 bases for V and 4 bases for J; bases not matched to a gene: 8. Here the CDR3 reads CASGLGGPSTEAFF. The CDR3 bases are TGTGCTAGTGGCCTAGGGGGCCCGAGCACTGAAGCTTTCTTT.